What follows are 9 T cell receptor beta chains derived from one specimen sequenced in a study of radiotherapy plus CTLA-4 blockade in lung cancer. Here immunoSEQ multiplex PCR was the method, and the copy in TCRdb shows in-frame clones only, minus some. The sample has around 70,000 clones; about 85% are singletons. The material sequenced was peripheral blood, taken from a patient treated with radiotherapy plus ipilimumab. These receptors were taken from a human donor with non-small cell lung cancer who had a partial response to radiotherapy plus ipilimumab.

V usage is TRBV23-1 and J usage is TRBJ2-3, with 7 bases aligning to TRBD2. TRBV23-1 is flagged as an ORF with uncertain function. This CDR3 is 16 amino acids long. Trimming at V came to 0 bases and at J to 0 bases, leaving 3 bases not matched to a gene. The CDR3 DNA reads as TGCGCCAGCAGTCAATCGGAGCGGGGTAGCACAGATACGCAGTATTTT. Encoded protein: CASSQSERGSTDTQYF.

The J gene is TRBJ2-1, the V gene TRBV18, with 8 bases aligning to TRBD1. The CDR3 extends over 18 amino acids. V lost 2 bases and J lost 4; bases outside the gene matches: 13. Germline V gene lookup returns CDR1 KGHSH and CDR2 LQKENI. In DNA form, the CDR3 reads TGTGCCAGCTCACCAACAATATTGACAGGGGTCCCTTACAATGAGCAGTTCTTC. It translates to CASSPTILTGVPYNEQFF.

This clone was seen just once. The V gene is TRBV30, the J gene TRBJ1-1, with D hard to call. CDR1 and CDR2 from the germline V gene are GTSNPN and SVGIG (reference sequence). CDR3 size: 12 residues. Trimming removed 1 base from V and 0 bases from J, with 3 bases in between. CDR3 bases: TGTGCCTGGAGTGCCATGAACACTGAAGCTTTCTTT. Translated, it gives CAWSAMNTEAFF.

The chain carries TRBV28 and TRBJ2-7; TRBD2 aligns across 10 bases. Trimming cost V 9 bases and J 7 bases; bases outside gene matches: 12. The CDR3 length is 14 residues. The V gene's germline CDR1 is MDHEN and CDR2 SYDVKM. CDR3 bases: TGTGCCAGTCGGGGAGCGGGAGGGCCGGGGGAGCAGTACTTC. It translates to CASRGAGGPGEQYF.

The V gene is TRBV6-1, the J gene TRBJ1-5; TRBD1 aligns across 9 bases. Unmatched junction bases numbered 5, after V lost 7 bases and J lost 4 bases. CDR1 is MNHNS, CDR2 SASEGT, per germline. The length of the CDR3 is 14 residues. The CDR3 DNA follows: TGTGCCAGCACCCCGACAGGGGGGAATCAGCCCCAGCATTTT. The encoded protein is CASTPTGGNQPQHF.

CDR3: CSVPGGFNEQFF. The CDR3 DNA sequence: TGCAGCGTTCCAGGGGGCTTCAATGAGCAGTTCTTC. The rearrangement uses TRBV29-1 and TRBJ2-1, with 8 bases aligning to TRBD1. The CDR3 extends over 12 amino acids. V dropped 5 bases and J dropped 6; count of bases not matched to a gene: 3. Germline V gene data show CDR1 as SQVTM and CDR2 as ANQGSEA.

Only one count was recorded for this clone. This chain uses TRBV18 with TRBJ1-2; 9 bases align to TRBD1. The germline V gene has CDR1 KGHSH and CDR2 LQKENI. The CDR3 is made up of 13 amino acids. V dropped 6 bases and J dropped 2; count of bases not matched to a gene: 1. The CDR3 DNA sequence: TGTGCCAGCTCCGGACAGGGGAACTATGGCTACACCTTC. This gives the protein CASSGQGNYGYTF.

J is TRBJ1-5 and V is TRBV19; D ambiguous. V lost 6 bases and J 5 bases, leaving 17 bases between the germline ends. Germline-derived CDR1 and CDR2 are LNHDA and SQIVND (reference sequence). This CDR3 is built from 15 residues. CDR3 amino acids: CASRLGLNRYQPQHF. DNA for the CDR3: TGTGCCAGTAGACTAGGCCTGAACAGATATCAGCCCCAGCATTTT.

About this clone itself: One junction end does not reproduce the germline sequence, and a read error may be involved. The chain has TRBV7-9 and TRBJ2-1; the D gene is possibly TRBD2 (6 bases). From germline, CDR1 is SEHNR and CDR2 FQNEAQ (reference sequence). The CDR3 is 16 amino acids. Written as DNA, the CDR3 is TGTGCCAGCAGCCTAGCGTGGCGGCCGGAGGGTAATGAGCAGTTCTTC. Translating gives CASSLAWRPEGNEQFF.